This T cell receptor (beta chain) was retrieved from a study of T cell responses to AZD1222 COVID-19 vaccine. The study's findings and limits: Increased Spike-specific TCR breadth and depth were observed after two AZD1222 doses. There were vaccine-associated CD4 TCRs across spike, dominant at 160-218 and 743-854.

On this clone itself: As yet, its antigen is unknown.

From germline, CDR1 is LGHDT and CDR2 YNNKEL (reference sequence). This CDR3 region has 14 residues. Trimming took 4 bases from V and 6 from J; bases not matched to a gene: 7. TCRdb's copy holds only in-frame clones and misses some; the assay was immunoSEQ multiplex PCR. The sample gives some 80,000 clones, less than 90% of which show up once; 7% is in the top ten. The sequence was collected from an adult in good health. The source was peripheral blood, collected on day 0 of AZD1222 vaccination. The J gene is TRBJ1-2, the V gene TRBV3-1 (or the pseudogene TRBV3-2), with 8 bases aligning to TRBD1. DNA of the CDR3: TGTGCCAGCAGCCCCAGGACAGGGCTCAATGGCTACACCTTC. Protein sequence: CASSPRTGLNGYTF.